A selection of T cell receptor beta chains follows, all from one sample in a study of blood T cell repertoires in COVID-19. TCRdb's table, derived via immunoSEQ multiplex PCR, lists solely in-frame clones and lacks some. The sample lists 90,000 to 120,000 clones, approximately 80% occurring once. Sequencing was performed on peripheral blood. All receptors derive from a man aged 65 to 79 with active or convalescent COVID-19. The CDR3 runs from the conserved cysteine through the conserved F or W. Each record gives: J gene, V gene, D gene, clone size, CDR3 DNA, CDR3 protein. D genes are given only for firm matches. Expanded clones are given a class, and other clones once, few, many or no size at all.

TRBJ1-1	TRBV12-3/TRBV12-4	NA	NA	TGTGCCAGCAGTTCTCCCCCCAGGGAAGCTTTCTTT	CASSSPPREAFF
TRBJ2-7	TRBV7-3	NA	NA	TGTGCCAGCAGCTTAAAGGGGGAGAGCTCCTACGAGCAGTACTTC	CASSLKGESSYEQYF
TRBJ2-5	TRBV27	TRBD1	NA	TGTGCCAGCAGTTTATCACCGGGACAGCAAGAGACCCAGTACTTC	CASSLSPGQQETQYF
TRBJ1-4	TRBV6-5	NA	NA	TGTGCCAGCAGTTACTCGTACGGAACGGGTGAAAAACTGTTTTTT	CASSYSYGTGEKLFF
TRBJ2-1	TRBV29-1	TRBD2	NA	TGCAGCGTTGGGACTAGCGGTTACAATGAGCAGTTCTTC	CSVGTSGYNEQFF
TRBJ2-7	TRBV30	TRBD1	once	TGTGCCTGGAGTGAACCCTTCGGACAGGGCGCCTACGAGCAGTACTTC	CAWSEPFGQGAYEQYF
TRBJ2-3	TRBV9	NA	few	TGTGCCAGCAGCGTAGCCGTCTCTGGAGGGGACGCAGATACGCAGTATTTT	CASSVAVSGGDADTQYF
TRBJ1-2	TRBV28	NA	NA	TGTGCCAGCAGCCCTGACAGTAACTATGGCTACACCTTC	CASSPDSNYGYTF
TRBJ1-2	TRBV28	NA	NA	TGTGCCAGCAGTTTAGGGACACGGCTAGGCTACACCTTC	CASSLGTRLGYTF
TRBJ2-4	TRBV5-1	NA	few	TGCGCCAGCATGGGCCCCAAAAACATTCAGTACTTC	CASMGPKNIQYF
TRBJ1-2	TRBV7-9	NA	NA	TGTGCCAGCAGCTTAGTCGATCGACAGTTCTATGGCTACACCTTC	CASSLVDRQFYGYTF
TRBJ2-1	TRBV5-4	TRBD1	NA	TGTGCCAGCAGCTTGGGGACAGGGGAAAATGAGCAGTTCTTC	CASSLGTGENEQFF
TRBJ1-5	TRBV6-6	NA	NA	TGTGCCAGCAGCCGACCCAAACAGGGTTCGAGCAATCAGCCCCAGCATTTT	CASSRPKQGSSNQPQHF
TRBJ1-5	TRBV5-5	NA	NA	TGTGCCAGCAGCTTGGATGGGGCCCGAAGTCAGCCCCAGCATTTT	CASSLDGARSQPQHF
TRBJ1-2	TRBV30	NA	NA	TGTGCCTGGAATGAAGGAACAGGTCGTATTGGCTACACCTTC	CAWNEGTGRIGYTF
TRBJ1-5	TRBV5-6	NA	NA	TGTGCCAGCAGCTTGGGCCCTTACAGCCAGGGTAAATCGGGTCAGCCCCAGCATTTT	CASSLGPYSQGKSGQPQHF
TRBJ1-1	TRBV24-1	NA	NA	TGTGCCACCAGTGACCTGACAGGTGAAGCTTTCTTT	CATSDLTGEAFF
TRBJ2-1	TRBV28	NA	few	TGTGCCAGCAGTTTATCTCGGTCAGGGAATGAGCAGTTCTTC	CASSLSRSGNEQFF
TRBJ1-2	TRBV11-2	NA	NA	TGTGCCAGCACCCGAGAAGAGGTATTTAGTGGCTACACCTTC	CASTREEVFSGYTF
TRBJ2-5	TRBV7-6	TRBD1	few	TGTGCCAGCAGCTTAGAAGGGGGCAAAGAGACCCAGTACTTC	CASSLEGGKETQYF
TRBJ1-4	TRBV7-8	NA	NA	TGTGCCAGCAGCTTCTTCGACAGAACTAATGAAAAACTGTTTTTT	CASSFFDRTNEKLFF
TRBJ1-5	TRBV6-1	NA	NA	TGTGCCAGCAGTGAACGTGGCAATCAGCCCCAGCATTTT	CASSERGNQPQHF
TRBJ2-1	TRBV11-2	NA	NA	TGTGCCAGCAGCTTAGACAGGAACAATGAGCAGTTCTTC	CASSLDRNNEQFF
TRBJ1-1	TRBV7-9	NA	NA	TGTGCCAGCAGCGCCGGACTGGCAAACACTGAAGCTTTCTTT	CASSAGLANTEAFF
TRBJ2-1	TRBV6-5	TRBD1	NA	TGTGCCAGCACCCCCGGGACAGGGGCTAACAATGAGCAGTTCTTC	CASTPGTGANNEQFF
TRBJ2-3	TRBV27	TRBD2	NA	TGTGCCAGCACTACACTAGCGGGAGGGTGGGATACGCAGTATTTT	CASTTLAGGWDTQYF
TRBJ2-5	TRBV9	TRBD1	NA	TGTGCCAGCAGCGTAGCACAGGGGGAGACCCAGTACTTC	CASSVAQGETQYF
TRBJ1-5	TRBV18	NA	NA	TGTGCCAGCTCACCACTAATACACAGGGGCAATCAGCCCCAGCATTTT	CASSPLIHRGNQPQHF
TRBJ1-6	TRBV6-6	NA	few	TGTGCCAGCAGTCCAGGCTCGGGGTGGAATTCACCCCTCCACTTT	CASSPGSGWNSPLHF
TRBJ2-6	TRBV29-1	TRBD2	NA	TGCAGCGTAACGGGGGGCTCTGGGGCCAACGTCCTGACTTTC	CSVTGGSGANVLTF
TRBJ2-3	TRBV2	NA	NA	TGTGCCAGCAGTGAGGGTAGGACAACTAGCACAGATACGCAGTATTTT	CASSEGRTTSTDTQYF
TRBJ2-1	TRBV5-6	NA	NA	TGTGCCAGCAGCTTCAGGGGACCGGACAATGAGCAGTTCTTC	CASSFRGPDNEQFF
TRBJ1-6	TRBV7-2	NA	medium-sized	TGTGCCAGCAGCTTAGACGGGTACTCCCTCCACTTT	CASSLDGYSLHF
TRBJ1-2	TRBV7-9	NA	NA	TGTGCCAGCAGCTTACAGGGTTCGCGAGGCTACACCTTC	CASSLQGSRGYTF
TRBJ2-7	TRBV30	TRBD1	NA	TGTGCCTGGACAGGGGGTCTATACGAGCAGTACTTC	CAWTGGLYEQYF
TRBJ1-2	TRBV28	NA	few	TGTGCCAGCGCGCACGACAGGTTCTATGGCTACACCTTC	CASAHDRFYGYTF
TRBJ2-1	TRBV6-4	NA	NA	TGTGCCAGCAGTATGGACACCTACAATGAGCAGTTCTTC	CASSMDTYNEQFF
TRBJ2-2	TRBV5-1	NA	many	TGCGCCAGCAGCCGTGACACCCAAGGGGTCACCGGGGAGCTGTTTTTT	CASSRDTQGVTGELFF
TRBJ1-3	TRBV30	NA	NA	TGTGCCTGGGAGAAAGCCCACGAGTTAGCCTCCTTATTT	CAWEKAHELASLF
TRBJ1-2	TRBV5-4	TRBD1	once	TGTGCCAGCAGCTTGGGGGGACAGGGACTCTATGGCTACACCTTC	CASSLGGQGLYGYTF
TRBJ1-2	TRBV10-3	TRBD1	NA	TGTGCCATCAGTGAGTCGGCAGGGGGAGGCTACACCTTC	CAISESAGGGYTF
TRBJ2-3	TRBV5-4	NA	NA	TGTGCCAGCAGCTCCGGGACTCCCACAGATACGCAGTATTTT	CASSSGTPTDTQYF
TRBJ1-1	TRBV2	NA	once	TGTGCCAGCAGAGGGACACTCTTTAACACTGAAGCTTTCTTT	CASRGTLFNTEAFF
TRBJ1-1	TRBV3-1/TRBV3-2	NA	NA	TGTGCCAGCAGCCAGGCGGGCACTGAAGCTTTCTTT	CASSQAGTEAFF
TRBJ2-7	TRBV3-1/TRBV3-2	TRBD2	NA	TGTGCCAGCAGCCCTCCGGGACTAGCGGGAAGCAAGCAGTACTTC	CASSPPGLAGSKQYF
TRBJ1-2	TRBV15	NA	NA	TGTGCCACCAGCAGCGACACTGCTAACTATGGCTACACCTTC	CATSSDTANYGYTF
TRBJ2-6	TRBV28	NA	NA	TGTGCCAGCACAGCGTCCACCGGGGCCAACGTCCTGACTTTC	CASTASTGANVLTF
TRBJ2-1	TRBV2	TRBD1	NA	TGTGCCAGCAGTGGCCGGGACAGGGCCAGCAATGAGCAGTTCTTC	CASSGRDRASNEQFF
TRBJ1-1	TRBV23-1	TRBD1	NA	TGCGCCAGCAGTCAAATAAGGACAGGGCCGGGGACTGAAGCTTTCTTT	CASSQIRTGPGTEAFF
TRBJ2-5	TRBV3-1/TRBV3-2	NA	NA	TGTGCCAGCAGCCAAGAGAGGAGGGGTCGAACTCAAGAGACCCAGTACTTC	CASSQERRGRTQETQYF
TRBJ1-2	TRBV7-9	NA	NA	TGTGCCAGCAGCTATCTTGAGGGCGACTATGGCTACACCTTC	CASSYLEGDYGYTF
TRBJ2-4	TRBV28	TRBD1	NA	TGTGCCAGCGGGCTGACAGGGGCCAAAAACATTCAGTACTTC	CASGLTGAKNIQYF
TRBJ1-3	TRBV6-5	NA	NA	TGTGCCAGCCGGGGAGGTGGAAACACCATATATTTT	CASRGGGNTIYF
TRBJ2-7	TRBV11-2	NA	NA	TGTGCCAGCAGCTCTCAGACAGGCCCTAGCGAGCAGTACTTC	CASSSQTGPSEQYF